The T cell receptor (beta chain) under discussion was sequenced for a study of early T cells in non-severe SARS-CoV-2 infection. Study background: The input, bulk RNA from unsorted whole blood, was sequenced, and chains were unpaired.

As part of library construction, unique molecular identifiers were attached to individual cDNA molecules. TCRdb analysed the 5' RACE reads with MiXCR anew, one entry per CDR3 protein. The data hold around 63,000 distinct CDR3 sequences, with 13% observed a single time. Study-level findings and limits: Missing private and CD4 specificities, VDJdb matching favored anti-spike CD8 responses.

In its sample, this clonotype was seen a few times. The target antigen is unknown. Germline V CDR1 and CDR2: SGHKS, YYEKEE (reference sequence). V shed 0 bases and J 1 base; nucleotides not matched to a gene: 5. The CDR3 consists of 16 residues. The chain combines TRBV5-5 with TRBJ2-5; 8 positions agree with TRBD2. What was sequenced was whole blood. This clonotype originated in an adult who was a healthcare worker with PCR-confirmed SARS-CoV-2 infection or an uninfected control (not recorded which). CDR3 loop: CASSLAGGAPQETQYF. The CDR3 bases are TGTGCCAGCAGCTTGGCCGGGGGGGCCCCCCAAGAGACCCAGTACTTC.